Below, 30 T cell receptor beta chains from the same sample are listed, as sequenced in a study of blood T cell repertoires in COVID-19. Measured with immunoSEQ multiplex PCR; TCRdb has only the in-frame clones, and not every one. The table shows about 280,000 clones, with roughly 85% occurring only once. What was sequenced was PBMCs or T cells enriched from blood (not recorded which). All receptors come from a woman aged 40 to 55 who had recovered from COVID-19.

The J gene is TRBJ1-5, the V gene TRBV19, with TRBD1 as a possible D gene (6 bases). CDR3 length: 17 residues. The germline V gene has CDR1 LNHDA and CDR2 SQIVND (reference sequence). Trimming took 1 base from V and 4 from J, leaving 17 bases between them. The CDR3: CASSIGTGPALNQPQHF. For the CDR3, the DNA is TGTGCCAGTAGTATAGGCACAGGGCCGGCGCTAAATCAGCCCCAGCATTTT.

The chain joins TRBV28 to TRBJ1-3, with D perhaps TRBD1 (6 bases). Germline V gene data show CDR1 as MDHEN and CDR2 as SYDVKM. Trimming took off 7 bases at V and 5 bases at J, with 18 bases between the two ends. The CDR3 totals 15 residues. The CDR3 nucleotides are TGTGCCAGCACCGCCAACAGGGTTGGTCGAAACACCATATATTTT. The encoded protein is CASTANRVGRNTIYF.

This clone showed up many times. V is TRBV4-2 and J is TRBJ2-7; 12 positions match TRBD2. The CDR3 totals 20 residues. Germline V gene data show CDR1 as LGHNA and CDR2 as YNFKEQ. After removal of 0 bases from V and 2 bases from J, the junction contained 14 bases not matched to a gene. CDR3: CASSQDFSFQLAGGTYEQYF. The CDR3 DNA sequence: TGTGCCAGCAGCCAAGATTTCAGTTTTCAACTAGCGGGAGGAACCTACGAGCAGTACTTC.

The chain combines TRBV19 with TRBJ1-5; 12 positions agree with TRBD1. Germline trimming cut 5 bases from V and 2 bases from J; bases unmatched to any gene: 10. This CDR3 is built from 18 residues. Germline V CDR1 and CDR2: LNHDA, SQIVND (reference sequence). The CDR3: CASSRGQGARVGNQPQHF. The CDR3 DNA sequence: TGTGCCAGTAGTCGGGGACAGGGGGCAAGGGTAGGCAATCAGCCCCAGCATTTT.

The chain carries TRBV12-3 or TRBV12-4 and TRBJ2-1; perhaps TRBD2 as D (5 bases). There are 12 residues in the CDR3. Trimming stripped 3 bases from V and 9 bases from J, with 9 bases between. CDR3 sequence: CASSLDLGEQFF. In DNA, the CDR3 is TGTGCCAGCAGTTTGGACTTGGGTGAGCAGTTCTTC.

The gene calls are TRBV10-3 and TRBJ1-1; 10 bases agree with TRBD1. Per the germline V gene, CDR1 is ENHRY and CDR2 is SYGVKD. With V trimmed by 7 bases and J by 5 bases, 7 bases remained unmatched. The CDR3 sequence is 14 residues long. The CDR3 DNA sequence: TGTGCCATCACCGAGGGACAGGGGTGGACTGAAGCTTTCTTT. This codes for CAITEGQGWTEAFF.

The chain joins TRBV5-1 to TRBJ2-2, with a weak D call TRBD2 (5 bases). V was cut by 5 bases and J by 1 base, with 6 bases left in between. Germline-derived CDR1 and CDR2 are SGHRS and YFSETQ. The CDR3 length is 13 residues. The CDR3 sequence is CASRAGNTGELFF. The CDR3 DNA reads as TGCGCCAGCAGGGCGGGGAACACCGGGGAGCTGTTTTTT.

This clone was observed once. The chain employs TRBV5-4 and TRBJ2-1; 9 bases line up with TRBD2. V shed 1 base, J shed 5 bases, and the junction held 4 bases outside the gene matches. The CDR3 length is 15 residues. The germline CDR1 and CDR2 sequences are SGHNT and YYREEE (reference sequence). The CDR3 loop reads CASSLRAGGNNEQFF. In nucleotides, the CDR3 is TGTGCCAGCAGCTTGCGGGCGGGAGGGAACAATGAGCAGTTCTTC.

This clone showed up just once. The chain recombines TRBV29-1 with TRBJ1-1, with D unresolved. V dropped 5 bases and J dropped 2 bases, with 9 bases sitting between them. CDR1 is SQVTM, CDR2 ANQGSEA, per germline. The CDR3 has 12 amino acids. CDR3 amino acids: CSVITENTEAFF. Here the CDR3 DNA reads TGCAGCGTTATAACAGAAAACACTGAAGCTTTCTTT.

A few counts support this clone. The CDR3 nucleotides are TGTGCCAGCAGCTTAGGGGTGGGTAGCGGGACGGAAGAGACCCAGTACTTC. This sequence encodes CASSLGVGSGTEETQYF. The V gene is TRBV7-3, the J gene TRBJ2-5, with 8 bases matching TRBD2. CDR1 is SGHTA, CDR2 FQGTGA, per germline. This CDR3 is built from 17 residues. V lost 2 bases and J lost 3; bases outside the gene matches: 11.

As for this clone: Other nucleotide sequences in the sample specify the same CDR3. The chain combines TRBV15 with TRBJ2-7, with 7 bases matching TRBD1. V lost 0 bases, J lost 7 bases, and 3 bases stayed unmatched. The germline CDR1 and CDR2 sequences are LNHNV and YYDKDF (reference sequence). The CDR3 has 13 amino acids. The CDR3 here is CATSRDRGREQYF. The DNA of the CDR3 is TGTGCCACCAGCAGAGATAGGGGGCGGGAGCAGTACTTC.

V is TRBV12-3 or TRBV12-4 and J is TRBJ2-4; tentatively, D is TRBD2 (7 bases). The CDR3 is 12 amino acids. V was trimmed by 5 bases and J by 13 bases, leaving 15 bases between them. In DNA, the CDR3 is TGTGCCAGCAGTCATACCGAGGGGGGGCAGTACTTC. Translated: CASSHTEGGQYF.

The table lists this clone with a few counts. The gene calls are TRBV12-3 or TRBV12-4 and TRBJ2-2; D might be TRBD2 (5 bases). The CDR3 has 12 residues. Trimming pared 6 bases from V and 5 bases from J, leaving 7 bases between. The CDR3 nucleotides read TGTGCCAGCAGCCGCGGGACCGGGGAGCTGTTTTTT. Protein: CASSRGTGELFF.

The J gene is TRBJ2-5, the V gene TRBV9, with 9 bases fitting TRBD1. Germline V gene sequence: CDR1 SGDLS, CDR2 YYNGEE. The CDR3 loop spans 14 amino acids. With 3 bases clipped from V and 3 bases from J, the junction kept 3 bases outside the gene matches. CDR3 sequence: CASSADRGKETQYF. The CDR3 DNA is TGTGCCAGCAGCGCTGACAGGGGGAAAGAGACCCAGTACTTC.

J is TRBJ2-1 and V is TRBV4-3, with D tentatively TRBD2 (6 bases). Germline V lookup: CDR1 LGHNA, CDR2 YSLEER. Trimming removed 0 bases at V and 6 bases at J, with 15 bases between. This CDR3 has 16 amino acids. CDR3 protein: CASSQDKGGQLNEQFF. CDR3 nucleotides: TGCGCCAGCAGCCAAGATAAGGGAGGACAACTCAATGAGCAGTTCTTC.

The CDR3 DNA is TGTGCCAGCAGCTTGTGGGAGGATTATTACAATGAGCAGTTCTTC. Translation: CASSLWEDYYNEQFF. The V gene is TRBV7-9, the J gene TRBJ2-1, with D possibly TRBD2 on 6 matching bases. This CDR3 is built from 15 residues. V gave up 3 bases and J gave up 4 bases, with 13 bases separating them. Per germline, CDR1 SEHNR and CDR2 FQNEAQ (reference sequence).

J is TRBJ2-5 and V is TRBV5-4, with TRBD2 identical over 7 bases. The length of the CDR3 is 16 residues. J lost 4 bases, V lost 0 bases, and 9 bases had no gene match. From germline, CDR1 is SGHNT and CDR2 YYREEE (reference sequence). CDR3 sequence reads: CASSLDYGLVGETQYF. The DNA of the CDR3 is TGTGCCAGCAGCTTGGATTATGGACTAGTGGGAGAGACCCAGTACTTC.

This chain links TRBV19 with TRBJ1-3; the D is unclear. The V end lost 6 bases, the J end lost 0 bases, and 9 bases lay between the germline ends. Germline-derived CDR1 and CDR2 are LNHDA and SQIVND (reference sequence). This CDR3 has 14 residues. CDR3 sequence: CASRRMSSGNTIYF. CDR3 nucleotide sequence: TGTGCCAGTAGAAGAATGAGCTCTGGAAACACCATATATTTT.

The chain recombines TRBV6-2 or TRBV6-3 with TRBJ2-3; 12 bases agree with TRBD1. CDR3 length: 17 residues. Germline V CDR1 and CDR2: MNHEY, SVGEGT. With 6 bases clipped from V and 3 bases from J, the junction kept 10 bases outside the gene matches. The CDR3 here is CASSPTGGQGATDTQYF. The CDR3 region has the DNA TGTGCCAGCAGCCCTACCGGGGGACAGGGGGCAACAGATACGCAGTATTTT.

The chain links TRBV4-3 to TRBJ2-1; 10 nucleotides agree with TRBD2. Trimming cost V 3 bases and J 2 bases; bases outside gene matches: 7. Looked up from germline, CDR1 is LGHNA and CDR2 is YSLEER. CDR3 size: 17 residues. The CDR3 here is CASSQLASGSPYNEQFF. CDR3 DNA sequence: TGCGCCAGCAGCCAGCTCGCTAGCGGGAGCCCCTACAATGAGCAGTTCTTC.

J is TRBJ1-2 and V is TRBV29-1; 11 bases agree with TRBD1. The germline CDR1 and CDR2 sequences are SQVTM and ANQGSEA. The CDR3 loop spans 14 amino acids. V was pared by 7 bases and J by 1 base, with 5 bases of the junction left unmatched. Here the CDR3 DNA reads TGCAGCGGGACCGGGACAGGGGGTAACTATGGCTACACCTTC. It translates to CSGTGTGGNYGYTF. The whole variable domain, filled in from reference TRBV29-1 and TRBJ1-2, reads SAVISQKPSRDICQRGTSLTIQCQVDSQVTMMFWYRQQPGQSLTLIATANQGSEATYESGFVIDKFPISRPNLTFSTLTVSNMSPEDSSIYLCSGTGTGGNYGYTFGSGTRLTVV.

CDR3 sequence reads: CASTPTTGIQYF. As DNA, the CDR3 is TGTGCCAGCACCCCGACCACAGGGATCCAGTACTTC. V is TRBV28 and J is TRBJ2-5; tentative D call: TRBD1 (6 bases). Germline V gene data show CDR1 as MDHEN and CDR2 as SYDVKM. Trimming removed 7 bases from V and 10 bases from J, with 16 bases in between. The CDR3 has 12 residues.

This clone was picked up many times. The chain couples TRBV5-1 to TRBJ2-7; a weak D match, TRBD1 (7 bases). Germline assignment: CDR1 SGHRS and CDR2 YFSETQ. V was shortened by 3 bases and J by 3 bases, with 16 bases between the two germline ends. The CDR3 has 15 residues. In DNA, the CDR3 is TGCGCCAGCAGCTCAGGCGGGACAGCCCTCTACGAGCAGTACTTC. Its protein is CASSSGGTALYEQYF.

The gene calls are TRBV6-5 and TRBJ1-1, with 11 bases that match TRBD1. The germline gives CDR1 MNHEY, CDR2 SVGAGI. The CDR3 loop spans 15 amino acids. V trimming: 6 bases; J trimming: 4 bases; junction bases outside the gene matches: 7. The CDR3 DNA follows: TGTGCCAGCAGCCGGACAGGGGGCCGGGGCACTGAAGCTTTCTTT. This codes for CASSRTGGRGTEAFF.

This clone appeared once. The chain is built from TRBV30 and TRBJ1-3; D is perhaps TRBD1 (6 bases). V dropped 2 bases and J dropped 5 bases, with 13 bases sitting between them. Germline CDR1 reads GTSNPN; CDR2 reads SVGIG (reference sequence). This CDR3 has 14 residues. CDR3 sequence reads: CAWSRGTGRNTIYF. CDR3 sequence (DNA): TGTGCCTGGAGTAGGGGGACGGGGAGAAACACCATATATTTT.

V is TRBV5-1 and J is TRBJ2-3, with 7 positions matching TRBD1. This CDR3 has 14 residues. The junction had 4 bases not matched to a gene; V was cut back by 4 bases and J by 2 bases. CDR1 is SGHRS, CDR2 YFSETQ, per germline. The CDR3 here is CASSGQGVTDTQYF. The CDR3 DNA follows: TGCGCCAGCAGCGGCCAGGGGGTCACAGATACGCAGTATTTT. Supplemented by reference TRBV5-1 and TRBJ2-3, the full variable domain reads KAGVTQTPRYLIKTRGQQVTLSCSPISGHRSVSWYQQTPGQGLQFLFEYFSETQRNKGNFPGRFSGRQFSNSRSEMNVSTLELGDSALYLCASSGQGVTDTQYFGPGTRLTVL.

There are a few counts of this clone. DNA of the CDR3: TGTGCCATCAGCTTACAAGGCCCCGGGACTAATGAAAAACTGTTTTTT. This encodes CAISLQGPGTNEKLFF. The chain has TRBV10-3 and TRBJ1-4, with no clear D. The CDR3 length is 16 residues. Germline V lookup: CDR1 ENHRY, CDR2 SYGVKD. Trimming removed 6 bases from V and 2 bases from J, with 16 bases in between.

The V and J genes are TRBV18 and TRBJ2-1; TRBD2 matches at 9 bases. Per germline, CDR1 KGHSH and CDR2 LQKENI. With 0 bases clipped from V and 3 bases from J, the junction kept 3 bases outside the gene matches. The CDR3 totals 16 residues. The CDR3 is CASSPPSGSFYNEQFF. CDR3 bases: TGTGCCAGCTCACCACCTAGCGGGAGTTTCTACAATGAGCAGTTCTTC.

The chain combines TRBV24-1 with TRBJ2-7; 9 bases are a match to TRBD1. The V segment lost 7 bases and the J segment 0 bases; nucleotides outside the gene matches: 6. Germline CDR1 is KGHDR and CDR2 is SFDVKD. The CDR3 is 15 amino acids. The DNA of the CDR3 is TGTGCCACCAGAAAAGGACAGGGGAACTCCTACGAGCAGTACTTC. Its translation: CATRKGQGNSYEQYF.

The CDR3 DNA sequence: TGTGCCAGCAGCGTAGGGGCAGGGAAAACCTACGAGCAGTACTTC. Protein: CASSVGAGKTYEQYF. J is TRBJ2-7 and V is TRBV9, with D perhaps matching TRBD1 (5 bases). The V and J ends lost 0 bases and 2 bases respectively, with 12 bases between them. Germline lookup yields CDR1 SGDLS and CDR2 YYNGEE. This CDR3 has 15 residues.